A selection of T cell receptor beta chains follows, all from one sample in a study of blood T cell repertoires in COVID-19. TCRdb keeps only in-frame clones here, not all; method: immunoSEQ multiplex PCR. The data show about 160,000 clones, roughly four fifths seen once. The sequencing input was peripheral blood. The origin of the receptors is a woman older than 75 with acute or convalescent COVID-19. The CDR3 runs from the conserved cysteine through the conserved F or W. Each record gives: V gene, clone size, J gene, D gene, CDR3 protein, CDR3 DNA. D genes are given only for firm matches. Not all rows give a size; the values are once, few, many and, for expanded clones, a class.

TRBV7-8,NA,TRBJ2-2,TRBD2,CASSPGTSGITGELFF,TGTGCCAGCAGCCCCGGGACTAGCGGGATCACCGGGGAGCTGTTTTTT
TRBV5-6,once,TRBJ2-2,NA,CASSLMTGLTGELFF,TGTGCCAGCAGCCTAATGACAGGCCTCACCGGGGAGCTGTTTTTT
TRBV27,NA,TRBJ2-3,NA,CASSPMGGQHADTQYF,TGTGCCAGCAGCCCCATGGGGGGACAGCACGCAGATACGCAGTATTTT
TRBV5-1,NA,TRBJ1-1,NA,CASSLTVQAGTEAFF,TGCGCCAGCAGCTTGACAGTCCAGGCGGGCACTGAAGCTTTCTTT
TRBV9,NA,TRBJ1-2,TRBD1,CASSPGQGVHNYGYTF,TGTGCCAGCAGCCCAGGACAGGGGGTACATAACTATGGCTACACCTTC
TRBV18,NA,TRBJ1-1,NA,CASSPAVNTEAFF,TGTGCCAGCTCACCGGCGGTGAACACTGAAGCTTTCTTT
TRBV5-6,once,TRBJ2-7,NA,CASSLTGTTSYEQYF,TGTGCCAGCAGCTTGACAGGGACAACCTCCTACGAGCAGTACTTC
TRBV13,few,TRBJ2-1,TRBD2,CASSSRLANEQFF,TGTGCCAGCAGCTCGAGACTAGCCAATGAGCAGTTCTTC
TRBV6-2/TRBV6-3,NA,TRBJ2-3,TRBD2,CAGGSVAGGLTDTQYF,TGTGCCGGCGGTTCCGTAGCGGGAGGCCTCACAGATACGCAGTATTTT
TRBV4-1,NA,TRBJ1-1,TRBD1,CASSRRDRANTEAFF,TGCGCCAGCAGCCGACGCGACAGGGCGAACACTGAAGCTTTCTTT
TRBV5-5,NA,TRBJ1-2,TRBD1,CASSLEGGNYGYTF,TGTGCCAGCAGCTTGGAAGGGGGCAACTATGGCTACACCTTC
TRBV19,NA,TRBJ1-4,NA,CATQYRWEEKLFF,TGTGCCACTCAGTACCGGTGGGAGGAAAAACTGTTTTTT
TRBV11-2,NA,TRBJ2-3,NA,CASSLDTVGVAGTDTQYF,TGTGCCAGCAGCTTAGATACCGTAGGAGTGGCGGGAACAGATACGCAGTATTTT
TRBV27,NA,TRBJ2-7,NA,CASSKYSGRDYDEQYF,TGTGCCAGCAGCAAGTACTCAGGCCGAGATTACGACGAGCAGTACTTC
TRBV11-2,NA,TRBJ1-1,TRBD1,CASSPRQGTNTEAFF,TGTGCCAGCAGCCCTCGACAGGGGACGAACACTGAAGCTTTCTTT
TRBV19,NA,TRBJ1-1,NA,CASSITKRTEAFF,TGTGCCAGTAGTATCACGAAGAGGACTGAAGCTTTCTTT
TRBV4-3,NA,TRBJ2-7,TRBD2,CASSQFQLAELPQYF,TGCGCCAGCAGCCAATTTCAACTAGCGGAGCTACCACAGTACTTC
TRBV2,NA,TRBJ2-3,NA,CASKSRPSTDTQYF,TGTGCCAGCAAATCCAGGCCGAGCACAGATACGCAGTATTTT
TRBV10-1,NA,TRBJ2-1,TRBD2,CASSDHRLAEYNEQFF,TGCGCCAGCAGTGACCACCGGCTAGCGGAGTACAATGAGCAGTTCTTC
TRBV9,NA,TRBJ1-3,NA,CASSAVQGPGNTIYF,TGTGCCAGCAGCGCCGTACAGGGTCCTGGAAACACCATATATTTT
TRBV3-1/TRBV3-2,once,TRBJ1-1,NA,CASSQFSEAFF,TGTGCCAGCAGCCAATTTAGTGAAGCTTTCTTT
TRBV21-1,NA,TRBJ2-2,NA,CASSNGDRVNTGELFF,TGTGCCAGCAGCAACGGGGACAGGGTAAACACCGGGGAGCTGTTTTTT
TRBV3-1/TRBV3-2,NA,TRBJ2-1,NA,CASSQVRNEQFF,TGTGCCAGCAGCCAAGTGAGGAATGAGCAGTTCTTC
TRBV25-1,NA,TRBJ2-7,NA,CASSYTGTGEQYF,TGTGCCAGCAGCTATACAGGAACAGGCGAGCAGTACTTC
TRBV5-1,NA,TRBJ2-1,TRBD1,CASSFGTGGYNEQFF,TGCGCCAGCAGCTTTGGGACAGGGGGGTACAATGAGCAGTTCTTC
TRBV19,NA,TRBJ2-3,TRBD2,CASSTWTSGRRDTQYF,TGTGCCAGTAGTACCTGGACTAGCGGGAGACGGGATACGCAGTATTTT
TRBV5-1,once,TRBJ2-7,TRBD2,CASSPGASGIPYEQYF,TGCGCCAGCAGCCCCGGGGCTAGCGGGATCCCTTACGAGCAGTACTTC